Below are 15 T cell receptor beta chains sequenced from a single sample in a study of blood T cells in healthy people across ages. Combining a sample-barcoded 5' primer with a J-beta primer mix, a second PCR ran for 7 to 11 cycles. A single record per CDR3 protein comes from TCRdb applying MiXCR to the 5' RACE reads. Of about 1,400,000 distinct CDR3 sequences listed, roughly 60% are singletons. The sequenced sample was blood. The receptors stem from a man between 18 and 35 years old in good health.

This clonotype appeared a few times. V is TRBV5-1 and J is TRBJ2-3; the D call may be TRBD1 or TRBD2 (5 bases each). This CDR3 contains 14 residues. Trimming stripped 4 bases from V and 0 bases from J, with 9 bases between. CDR1 and CDR2 (germline): SGHRS, YFSETQ. CDR3 protein: CASSTGPSTDTQYF. The CDR3 region has the DNA TGCGCCAGCAGCACGGGACCTAGCACAGATACGCAGTATTTT.

The gene calls are TRBV3-1 and TRBJ2-7; TRBD2 aligns across 10 bases. CDR1 LGHDT and CDR2 YNNKEL come from the germline V gene (reference sequence). This CDR3 contains 15 residues. V lost 3 bases, J lost 7 bases, and 9 bases stayed unmatched. CDR3 in amino acids: CASSQNVASGGEQYF. CDR3 nucleotides: TGTGCCAGCAGCCAGAACGTGGCTAGCGGGGGAGAGCAGTACTTC.

V gene TRBV4-3 combines with J gene TRBJ2-1, with a possible D match to TRBD2 (6 bases). Judging by the DNA end, TRBJ2-7 fits better; the J call may be wrong. CDR1 and CDR2 (germline): LGHNA, YSLEER. CDR3 length: 17 residues. DNA for the CDR3: TGCGCCAGCAGCCCGGAGGGTGGGGGAGCCAGGTACAATGAGCAGTACTTC. It translates to CASSPEGGGARYNEQYF.

As for this clonotype: Germline is not matched at one junction end, which may reflect a read error. This chain joins TRBV12-3 or TRBV12-4 and TRBJ1-2; D might be TRBD1 (5 bases). The CDR3 has 13 residues. CDR3 loop: CVSNYPGRHGYTF. Here the CDR3 DNA reads TGTGTCAGCAACTACCCAGGGCGTCACGGCTACACCTTC.

This clonotype was recorded once. CDR3 loop: CASSQVYPSVAETQYF. In DNA form, the CDR3 reads TGCGCCAGCAGCCAAGTATACCCATCCGTCGCTGAGACCCAGTACTTC. The chain couples TRBV4-3 to TRBJ2-7; no clear D. TRBJ2-5 matches the DNA end more closely, so the J call is doubtful. The CDR3 is 16 amino acids. Germline V gene lookup returns CDR1 LGHNA and CDR2 YSLEER.

The chain recombines TRBV24-1 with TRBJ2-7; D is possibly TRBD1 (6 bases). The J call may be in error: the DNA end matches TRBJ2-5 better. Germline V gene sequence: CDR1 KGHDR, CDR2 SFDVKD. The CDR3 runs to 16 residues. CDR3 amino acids: CATSDRSRGLGETQYF. CDR3 nucleotide sequence: TGTGCCACCAGCGACCGATCCAGGGGTCTAGGAGAGACCCAGTACTTC.

In this sample, this clonotype turned up a few times. The chain combines TRBV7-2 with TRBJ1-1, with TRBD1 as a possible D gene (5 bases). This CDR3 has 12 amino acids. CDR1 SGHTA and CDR2 FQGNSA come from the germline V gene. V lost 5 bases and J 11 bases, leaving 15 bases between the germline ends. In DNA form, the CDR3 reads TGTGCCAGCAGCGTTATGGGGGTTGGGGCTTTCTTT. Encoded protein: CASSVMGVGAFF.

This chain connects TRBV27 to TRBJ2-5, with D possibly matching TRBD1 (5 bases). The V end was cut by 6 bases, the J end by 4 bases, with 15 bases between. The CDR3 length is 14 residues. CDR1 MNHEY and CDR2 SMNVEV come from the germline V gene (reference sequence). Written as DNA, the CDR3 is TGTGCCAGCAGCACGGACAAGTACCCAGAGACCCAGTACTTC. Translation gives CASSTDKYPETQYF.

This clonotype was observed a few times. The J gene is TRBJ1-1, the V gene TRBV20-1, with TRBD1 matching 7 bases. Germline CDR1 is DFQATT and CDR2 is SNEGSKA (reference sequence). V dropped 6 bases and J dropped 6; count of bases not matched to a gene: 10. The CDR3 covers 13 residues. This chain's CDR3 is CSARTRGGPEAFF. The CDR3 DNA reads as TGCAGTGCCAGAACCCGAGGGGGCCCTGAAGCTTTCTTT.

The gene calls are TRBV14 and TRBJ2-5; 10 bases fit TRBD2. Germline V CDR1 and CDR2: SGHDN, FVKESK. J gave up 1 base and V 1 base, and 3 bases lay outside the gene matches. The CDR3 extends over 16 amino acids. CDR3 sequence: CASSQVWTSGQETQYF. Written as DNA, the CDR3 is TGTGCCAGCAGCCAAGTGTGGACTAGCGGCCAAGAGACCCAGTACTTC.

The chain couples TRBV20-1 to TRBJ1-4; D is unresolved. The V end lost 0 bases, the J end lost 13 bases, and 12 bases lay between the germline ends. The CDR3 runs 12 residues. Germline loops: CDR1 DFQATT, CDR2 SNEGSKA (reference sequence). The CDR3 loop is CSARDQGNRLFF. For the CDR3, the DNA is TGCAGTGCTAGAGATCAAGGAAATCGACTGTTTTTT.

The V gene is TRBV4-1, the J gene TRBJ1-4, with D possibly being TRBD1 (5 bases). The CDR3 runs to 15 residues. Germline lookup yields CDR1 MGHRA and CDR2 YSYEKL. Deletions cut 0 bases from V and 5 bases from J, with 10 bases between. The CDR3 DNA is TGCGCCAGCAGCCAAGACCGACAGTTAAATGAAAAACTGTTTTTT. It is translated as CASSQDRQLNEKLFF.

CDR3 bases: TGTGCCACCAATCGCCGAGGGGAACAAGAGACCCAGTACTTC. It codes for CATNRRGEQETQYF. The chain combines TRBV2 with TRBJ2-5; D might be TRBD1 or TRBD2, each matching 5 bases. This CDR3 has 14 residues. Germline V gene sequence: CDR1 SNHLY, CDR2 FYNNEI. V was clipped by 10 bases and J by 2 bases, with 17 bases between them.

V is TRBV7-9 and J is TRBJ1-2, with no clear D. CDR3 length equals 12 residues. Germline CDR1 reads SEHNR; CDR2 reads FQNEAQ (reference sequence). V lost 5 bases and J 5 bases, leaving 9 bases between the germline ends. The CDR3 here is CASSPGRYGYTF. CDR3 in DNA: TGTGCCAGCAGCCCAGGCCGGTATGGCTACACCTTC.

In DNA form, the CDR3 reads TGTGCCAGCAGCTTCCCCCTAGCGGGAGATTTCTCCTACAATGAGCAGTTCTTC. It translates to CASSFPLAGDFSYNEQFF. V is TRBV7-8 and J is TRBJ2-1; 10 nucleotides align to TRBD2. Germline trimming cut 3 bases from V and 0 bases from J; bases unmatched to any gene: 8. Per germline, CDR1 SGHVS and CDR2 FQNEAQ. The CDR3 length is 18 residues.